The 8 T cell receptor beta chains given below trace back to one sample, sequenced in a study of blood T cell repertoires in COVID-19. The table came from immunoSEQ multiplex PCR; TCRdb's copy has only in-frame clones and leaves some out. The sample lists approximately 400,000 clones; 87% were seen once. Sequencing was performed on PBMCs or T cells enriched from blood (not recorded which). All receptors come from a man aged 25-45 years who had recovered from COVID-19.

The CDR3 DNA sequence: TGCGCCAGCAGTGAAGGACTAGCTCTCACAGATACGCAGTATTTT. Residues: CASSEGLALTDTQYF. The chain uses TRBV10-1 and TRBJ2-3, with 8 nucleotides matching TRBD2. The CDR3 runs 15 residues. Germline V CDR1 and CDR2: WNHNN, SYGVQD (reference sequence). Losses at the gene ends were 3 bases for V and 2 bases for J; bases not matched to a gene: 4.

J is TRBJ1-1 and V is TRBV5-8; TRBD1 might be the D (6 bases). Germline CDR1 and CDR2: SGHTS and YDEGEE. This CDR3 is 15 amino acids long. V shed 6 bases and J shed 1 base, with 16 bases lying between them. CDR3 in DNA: TGTGCCAGCACTAAACCAGGGGCGGGGAACACTGAAGCTTTCTTT. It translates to CASTKPGAGNTEAFF.

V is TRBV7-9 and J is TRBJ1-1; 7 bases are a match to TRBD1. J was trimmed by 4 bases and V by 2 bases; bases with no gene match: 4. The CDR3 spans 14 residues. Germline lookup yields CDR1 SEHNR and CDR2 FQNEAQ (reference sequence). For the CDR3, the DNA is TGTGCCAGCAGCTTACTAAACAGGGGCACTGAAGCTTTCTTT. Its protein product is CASSLLNRGTEAFF.

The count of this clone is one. The CDR3 DNA sequence: TGTGCCAGCAGACTAGCGGGGAGCACAGATACGCAGTATTTT. This encodes CASRLAGSTDTQYF. This chain uses TRBV6-5 with TRBJ2-3; 10 nucleotides line up with TRBD2. The length of the CDR3 is 14 residues. Germline CDR1 reads MNHEY; CDR2 reads SVGAGI. Trimming removed 6 bases from V and 0 bases from J; junction bases left unmatched: 0.

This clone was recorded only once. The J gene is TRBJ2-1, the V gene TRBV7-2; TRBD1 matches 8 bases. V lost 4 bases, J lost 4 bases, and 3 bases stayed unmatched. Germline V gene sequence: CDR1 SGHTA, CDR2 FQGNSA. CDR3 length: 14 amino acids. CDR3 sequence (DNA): TGTGCCAGCAGCTCTCAGGGGGCTTACAATGAGCAGTTCTTC. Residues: CASSSQGAYNEQFF.

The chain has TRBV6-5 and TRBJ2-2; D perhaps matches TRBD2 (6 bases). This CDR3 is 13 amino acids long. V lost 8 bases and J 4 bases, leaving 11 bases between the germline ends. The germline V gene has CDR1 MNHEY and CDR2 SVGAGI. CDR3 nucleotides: TGTGCCAGCTGGCCGGGGGTCACCGGGGAGCTGTTTTTT. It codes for CASWPGVTGELFF.

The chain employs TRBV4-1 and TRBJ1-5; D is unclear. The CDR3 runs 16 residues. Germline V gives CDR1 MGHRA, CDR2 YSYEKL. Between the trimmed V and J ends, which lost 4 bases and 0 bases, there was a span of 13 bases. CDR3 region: CASSPGGEVSNQPQHF. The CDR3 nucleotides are TGCGCCAGCAGCCCCGGTGGGGAGGTTAGCAATCAGCCCCAGCATTTT.

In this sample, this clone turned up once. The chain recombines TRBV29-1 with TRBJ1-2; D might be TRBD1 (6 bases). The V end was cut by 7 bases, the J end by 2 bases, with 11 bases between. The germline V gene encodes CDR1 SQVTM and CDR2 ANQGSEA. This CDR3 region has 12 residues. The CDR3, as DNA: TGCAGCGCTACTAGGGGGAACTATGGCTACACCTTC. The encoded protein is CSATRGNYGYTF.